The source of this T cell receptor beta chain is a study of cytomegalovirus exposure and HLA in healthy donors (TCRdb year 2017). Regarding the research as a whole: An earlier analysis of approximately 640 of the donors reported approximately 270 Gb of sequence data and about 100 million unique TCR beta sequences from about 200 million T cells. The later analysis used no new phenotypic data to find candidate immune exposures, relying instead on TCR beta sequences and their occurrence across donors. Roughly 300 gigabases of sequencing data and some 85 million unique TCR sequences were included in an early release covering around 650 HLA-typed donors. HLA typing covered class I and class II loci at four-digit resolution. High-throughput TCR immunosequencing, statistical association of individual TCRs with disease status, and machine learning were combined to predict cytomegalovirus infection status. Of the approximately 370 genotyped donors, 75% to 85% were placed in the genetic ancestry cluster associated with self-reported Caucasian donors. A later genetic analysis took genome-wide SNP genotypes for about three fifths of the roughly 700 donors and used that subset as a discovery cohort. In an earlier analysis of more than 550 of the donors, high-throughput TCR beta sequencing was used to judge whether each TCR beta V gene segment behaved as functional or pseudogenic. In addition to the first cohort of 666 subjects, a separate validation cohort of under 150 different subjects was used. The T cell repertoires of 666 subjects were profiled by immunosequencing and related to cytomegalovirus serostatus. Across around 400 genotyped donors of the cohort, an average of roughly 230,000 unique TCR beta nucleotide sequences per donor were sequenced, and approximately 17% of those sequences were non-productive. The study aimed to test whether cataloging public T cell receptors could reveal signatures of past pathogen exposure. A later analysis re-examined previously published TCR beta repertoires from roughly 650 donors and added high-resolution HLA genotyping to investigate patterns of TCR occurrence. Four to six DR-DQ haplotypes were handled as single units for association and clustering, since linkage in the cohort was strong. Donor age, sex, ethnicity and CMV serostatus were collected together with the repertoire data. Typing coverage differed by locus: A, B, C, DRB1 and DQB1 were typed in roughly 620-630 donors, DQA1 in 500 to 550, DPA1 in some 570, and DPB1 in 450 to 480. All discovery cohort repertoires had been generated using a single sequencing platform.

Libraries were constructed by the immunoSEQ multiplex PCR assay. A mixture of 60 forward primers for TCR Vbeta segments and 13 reverse primers for TCR Jbeta segments was used in the multiplex PCR. A multiplex PCR assay on genomic DNA amplified the CDR3 region of rearranged TCR beta genes. On the Illumina HiSeq System, the amplified TCR beta libraries were sequenced as 87-base-pair reads. The published analysis was carried out like this. A later analysis counted about 76 million unique TCR beta chains across the 690 or so repertoires, and approximately 11 million of these chains were shared by at least two donors. To remove PCR and sequencing errors, raw reads were error-corrected and collapsed into unique sequences using a nearest-neighbor algorithm that merged closely related sequences. To assign V, D and J gene segments, CDR3 sequences were aligned to IMGT reference sequences. For a sequence to be retained, at least a six-nucleotide match to both a V gene segment and a J gene segment was required. Rearrangements were classified as productive when the CDR3 lacked stop codons and remained in frame with V and J, and all other rearrangements were classified as non-productive. Following IMGT convention, CDR3 was defined as the stretch from the second conserved V-encoded cysteine to the conserved J-encoded phenylalanine. Sequences without an unambiguous match to a single V gene segment were excluded from the earlier analysis of approximately 600 of the donors. An earlier analysis of a few hundred of the donors classified V segments as functional when productive rearrangements were above 56.7% and as segregating when the standard deviation between donors was above 5%. A statistical classification framework was developed to diagnose cytomegalovirus status using the catalog of TCR beta chain sequences. A later analysis assigned V and J genes by comparing TCR nucleotide sequences with IMGT/GENE-DB human TR gene sequences. A later analysis assigned CDR3 sequences and most-parsimonious VDJ recombination scenarios with the TCRdist pipeline. A later analysis defined each TCR beta chain by its CDR3 amino acid sequence plus V-gene family, and excluded reads lacking a unique V-gene family. In a later analysis, around 650 highly shared, low-generation-probability nucleotide sequences were removed to address suspected cross-contamination and a sequencing artifact. A later analysis calculated a clonal expansion index for each public chain from normalized within-repertoire ranks of inferred template counts. In a later analysis, generation probabilities were computed with a VDJ recombination model fitted to out-of-frame rearrangements, and the resulting probabilities were checked against IGoR. A later analysis scored TCR-TCR, TCR-HLA and TCR-CMV co-occurrence with hypergeometric tests, applying a repertoire-size bias correction to TCR pairs. False discovery rates were estimated in a later analysis by permuting HLA or CMV assignments 20 times. In a later analysis, co-occurring TCRs were grouped with DBSCAN, and TCRdist sequence similarity was added when clustering was performed within HLA-allele-positive subsets. Repertoires with fewer than 30,000 or more than 120,000 public chains, plus five repertoires with anomalous nucleotide sharing, were excluded from co-occurrence clustering. Held by TCRdb, this immuneACCESS table contains in-frame sequences only and omits some clones. Under half of the omission traces to an unresolved V gene where checked; the cause of the rest is unknown. V and J calls and clone size come straight from that table; D and trimming were deduced from the DNA. This sample holds more than 85,000 clones; approximately 81% were observed only once. Clones ranked in the top ten supply about 2% of the sample.

Here is what the overall study found, with its caveats: Immune exposure information for the cohort was limited to CMV serostatus. A later analysis found that most CMV-associated TCR beta chains appeared HLA-restricted, with HLA associations seemingly driven largely by CMV exposure. A later analysis found that HLA-associated TCR beta chains were more clonally expanded and had lower generation probabilities than equally common non-associated chains. A further reported finding was that TCR beta sequences accurately predicted the HLA-A and HLA-B alleles for most subjects in the first cohort. The classifier was reported to diagnose cytomegalovirus status with high specificity and sensitivity in both the original cohort and the validation cohort. An association between a missense DCLRE1C variant and V-gene and J-gene trimming of TCR beta chains was found in a later genetic analysis and replicated in an independent cohort. This cohort had only TCR beta chains sequenced, and the lack of alpha or paired-chain data limited which features could be detected. Because some donors lacked HLA typing at each locus, the association tests relied only on the typed subset. The study listed around 160 TCR beta chains as associated with cytomegalovirus. Correlated functional status among segregating V segments might be attributable to linkage disequilibrium, but an unknown experimental factor could not be ruled out. In vitro tests confirmed that three of the cytomegalovirus-associated TCR beta chains recognize cytomegalovirus antigens. When HLA alleles, especially DR and DQ, strongly co-occurred, attributing TCR associations to individual alleles was difficult. Specific HLA alleles were associated with some 15,000 TCR beta sequences at a false discovery rate of 0.05 in a later analysis. A cluster of highly shared sequence variants was judged likely to represent a technical artifact of the sequencing pipeline. About 15 rarely observed V segments, including chromosome 9 orphons, were excluded from the earlier analysis of some 590 of the donors because counts were too low. The authors suggested that the approach could potentially be extended to other disease states and immunological phenotypes. While some public TCRs were present in many individuals, most TCR sequences turned up only very rarely across donors. According to a later genetic analysis, donors in an Asian-associated ancestry cluster had fewer N-insertions in productive TCRs than the roughly 700-donor mean. Presence/absence analyses assumed roughly uniform sequencing depth across donors, an assumption that may not hold. According to a later analysis, parvovirus B19, influenza, CMV and Epstein-Barr virus appeared linked to several top co-occurrence clusters. An earlier analysis of around 500 of the donors showed that most TCR beta V segments appeared in productive rearrangements either about 90% or about 30% of the time, which broadly matched IMGT annotations. According to a later analysis, TCR association rates differed among HLA loci, with DRB1 alleles showing the most associated TCRs and HLA-C alleles showing the fewest. Some IMGT-functional V segments, including TRBV6-2 and TRBV6-3, could not be told apart with the 87-base-pair reads, so those segments were excluded.

This clone was detected once. Its antigen is currently not known. One base away there is no much larger clone; base qualities are not given. From cysteine to phenylalanine, the CDR3 is 17 amino acids long. Only the CDR3 portion is preserved as DNA: 51 bases, with reading frame beginning at the first base. CDR1 MGHRA and CDR2 YSYEKL are derived from the germline V gene. V sheds 0 bases and J sheds 1 base, leaving 16 bases between their ends. The cohort consisted of hundreds of healthy bone marrow donors. All cohort members were sampled while nominally healthy, although unrecorded immune exposures were likely present. The donor was CMV seronegative and was included in the group of 352 seronegative cohort members. A peripheral blood sample was provided by each donor, and peripheral blood mononuclear cells were used for TCR beta sequencing. The Qiagen DNeasy Blood Extraction Kit was used to extract genomic DNA from the blood cell samples.

Sequencing was carried out using PBMCs. The TCR was taken from a woman aged 25 to 39 in good health and CMV-seronegative. The rearrangement joined TRBV4-1 to TRBJ2-7; tentative D gene TRBD1, with 6 bases matching. For the CDR3, the sequence is CASSQDRSRGRSYEQYF. The DNA reads TGCGCCAGCAGCCAAGATCGGAGCAGGGGAAGGTCCTACGAGCAGTACTTC.